This T cell receptor beta chain emerged from a study of OX40 agonist ivuxolimab in advanced cancers. The wider study: Every patient in dose escalation had hepatocellular carcinoma, melanoma, renal cell or head and neck cancer. Therapy given before enrollment (anti-PD-1, anti-PD-L1 or anti-CTLA-4) was allowed, and 40% to 45% had some.

Assay used: immunoSEQ multiplex PCR; TCRdb lists only in-frame clones, some missing. The sample yields some 67,000 clones, nearly 90% seen once. This CDR3 region has 11 residues. CDR1 is SEHNR and CDR2 is FQNEAQ in the germline V gene (reference sequence). V lost 5 bases, J lost 4 bases, and 6 bases lay in between. Turning to this clone: The antigen remains unidentified.

Study results and caveats: There was clonal expansion of CD4+ and CD8+ blood T cells by week 6 at 0.1 to 3.0 mg/kg. The study did not work out the antigen specificity of the expanded peripheral T cells.

This clonotype originated in an adult with an advanced solid tumor such as melanoma, head and neck, liver or kidney cancer. The chain links TRBV7-9 to TRBJ2-7; no definite D call. The specimen was CD4+ or CD8+ T cells sorted from blood, collected in a trial of the OX40 agonist ivuxolimab. CDR3 coding DNA: TGTGCCAGCAGCATAAGTTACGAGCAGTACTTC. This translates into CASSISYEQYF.